Listed below are T cell receptor beta chains from one sample, sequenced in a study of blood T cell repertoires in COVID-19. Libraries were prepared by immunoSEQ multiplex PCR; TCRdb keeps only in-frame clonotypes and omits some of them. The sample holds about 82,000 clones, roughly 78% seen once. Source material: peripheral blood. Receptors were obtained from a man between 60 and 75 years old with COVID-19, enrolled during active disease. CDR3s include the opening cysteine and the closing phenylalanine or tryptophan. Fields, in order: V gene, D gene, J gene, clone size, CDR3 protein, CDR3 DNA. D genes are given only for firm matches. Size tells how often a clone was seen (once, few, many) or the class of an expanded clone, and some rows leave it out.

TRBV2	NA	TRBJ2-7	NA	CASSLTEYPYEQYF	TGTGCCAGCAGTCTGACAGAGTACCCCTACGAGCAGTACTTC
TRBV5-1	NA	TRBJ1-1	NA	CASSLPTTENTEAFF	TGCGCCAGCAGCTTGCCAACGACAGAGAACACTGAAGCTTTCTTT
TRBV19	TRBD2	TRBJ2-3	once	CASSMWTSGAGSDTQYF	TGTGCCAGTAGTATGTGGACTAGCGGGGCGGGGTCAGATACGCAGTATTTT
TRBV12-3/TRBV12-4	TRBD1	TRBJ1-4	few	CASQRQGNEKLFF	TGTGCCAGCCAGAGACAGGGTAATGAAAAACTGTTTTTT
TRBV20-1	TRBD2	TRBJ2-3	NA	CSASSLGGLAGGPGIADTQYF	TGCAGTGCTAGTTCTCTTGGGGGACTAGCGGGAGGGCCGGGGATTGCAGATACGCAGTATTTT
TRBV18	TRBD1	TRBJ1-5	NA	CASSPPTDRSPLNQPQHF	TGTGCCAGCTCACCACCGACGGACAGGAGCCCCCTCAATCAGCCCCAGCATTTT
TRBV4-1	NA	TRBJ2-7	NA	CASSQARGIDEQYF	TGCGCCAGCAGCCAAGCGAGGGGGATAGACGAGCAGTACTTC
TRBV19	NA	TRBJ2-6	once	CASSELAIVSGANVLTF	TGTGCCAGTAGCGAGCTCGCTATAGTCTCTGGGGCCAACGTCCTGACTTTC
TRBV15	NA	TRBJ1-1	NA	CATSGAAAMNTEAFF	TGTGCCACCAGCGGAGCCGCGGCTATGAACACTGAAGCTTTCTTT
TRBV6-2/TRBV6-3	NA	TRBJ1-1	NA	CASSPREPRFGAFF	TGTGCCAGCAGTCCCCGGGAGCCTCGGTTTGGAGCTTTCTTT
TRBV11-2	TRBD2	TRBJ2-7	few	CASRGTIYEQYF	TGTGCCAGCCGCGGGACTATTTACGAGCAGTACTTC
TRBV7-2	NA	TRBJ1-4	NA	CASSSLNEKLFF	TGTGCCAGCAGCTCCTTGAATGAAAAACTGTTTTTT
TRBV6-5	NA	TRBJ2-5	few	CASSYRGETQYF	TGTGCCAGCAGTTACAGGGGTGAGACCCAGTACTTC
TRBV19	TRBD1	TRBJ1-5	NA	CASSTGGQGAGSNQPQHF	TGTGCCAGTAGTACCGGGGGACAGGGGGCAGGGAGCAATCAGCCCCAGCATTTT
TRBV2	NA	TRBJ1-5	NA	CASSPEENQPQHF	TGTGCCAGCAGCCCAGAGGAAAATCAGCCCCAGCATTTT
TRBV7-8	TRBD1	TRBJ2-5	NA	CASSLVTGQVQETQYF	TGTGCCAGCAGCTTAGTTACGGGACAGGTACAAGAGACCCAGTACTTC
TRBV18	NA	TRBJ2-3	NA	CASSRSGLTDTQYF	TGTGCCAGCTCACGTTCAGGGTTGACAGATACGCAGTATTTT
TRBV5-1	NA	TRBJ1-2	once	CASSWTGDNYGYTF	TGCGCCAGCAGTTGGACGGGAGACAACTATGGCTACACCTTC
TRBV5-1	NA	TRBJ2-2	NA	CASSLAGKDTGELFF	TGCGCCAGCAGCTTGGCGGGGAAGGATACCGGGGAGCTGTTTTTT
TRBV5-4	NA	TRBJ2-5	NA	CASSLDRGHILETQYF	NA
TRBV6-5	NA	TRBJ2-7	NA	CASSKTARDEQYF	TGTGCCAGCAGTAAGACGGCCCGGGACGAGCAGTACTTC
TRBV7-3	TRBD1	TRBJ1-6	NA	CASSLTFGQGSISPLHF	TGTGCCAGCAGCTTAACCTTCGGACAGGGAAGTATTTCACCCCTCCACTTT
TRBV2	NA	TRBJ2-1	once	CASSRDFINEQFF	TGTGCCAGCAGTAGGGACTTCATTAATGAGCAGTTCTTC
TRBV29-1	NA	TRBJ1-1	NA	CSVEKPGLNTEAFF	TGCAGCGTTGAGAAACCGGGGTTGAACACTGAAGCTTTCTTT
TRBV19	TRBD1	TRBJ2-5	NA	CASSTSGTGIGTQYF	TGTGCCAGTAGTACCTCCGGGACAGGGATCGGGACCCAGTACTTC
TRBV18	TRBD2	TRBJ2-5	NA	CASSPGTSGSNQETQYF	TGTGCCAGCTCACCCGGGACTAGCGGGAGTAACCAAGAGACCCAGTACTTC
TRBV27	TRBD1	TRBJ2-3	NA	CASSFRQGASDTQYF	TGTGCCAGCAGTTTCCGTCAGGGGGCATCAGATACGCAGTATTTT
TRBV5-1	NA	TRBJ1-4	NA	CASSLFGQDEKLFF	TGCGCCAGCAGCTTGTTTGGGCAGGATGAAAAACTGTTTTTT
TRBV7-9	NA	TRBJ1-1	once	CASSADRRAFF	TGTGCCAGCAGCGCGGACAGACGAGCTTTCTTT
TRBV19	TRBD2	TRBJ2-1	many	CASSSGGASYNEQFF	TGTGCCAGTAGCTCCGGGGGGGCATCATACAATGAGCAGTTCTTC
TRBV3-1/TRBV3-2	NA	TRBJ2-3	NA	CASSRLDWTDTQYF	TGTGCCAGCAGCCGATTGGACTGGACGGATACGCAGTATTTT
TRBV30	NA	TRBJ1-5	NA	CAWSPDRNQPQHF	TGTGCCTGGAGTCCGGACAGAAATCAGCCCCAGCATTTT
TRBV4-3	NA	TRBJ2-5	few	CASSRGVGKETQYF	TGCGCCAGCAGCCGCGGGGTGGGTAAAGAGACCCAGTACTTC
TRBV5-5	TRBD1	TRBJ1-2	NA	CASSLLTGEPYTF	TGTGCCAGCAGCTTGCTGACAGGGGAACCCTACACCTTC
TRBV19	TRBD2	TRBJ2-3	NA	CASSKRDYLDPTDTQYF	TGTGCCAGTAGTAAACGGGACTACCTAGATCCCACAGATACGCAGTATTTT
TRBV2	TRBD2	TRBJ2-3	NA	CASRGLAGAMTSTDTQYF	TGTGCCAGCAGGGGACTAGCGGGGGCCATGACTAGCACAGATACGCAGTATTTT
TRBV5-1	TRBD2	TRBJ2-7	once	CASSLYRGETYEQYF	TGCGCCAGCAGCTTGTACCGGGGGGAGACCTACGAGCAGTACTTC
TRBV7-7	NA	TRBJ2-1	NA	CASSPGLLNEQFF	TGTGCTAGCAGCCCGGGACTGTTAAATGAGCAGTTCTTC
TRBV12-3/TRBV12-4	NA	TRBJ2-3	NA	CASSFRGDTQYF	TGTGCCAGCAGTTTCAGAGGGGATACGCAGTATTTT
TRBV9	NA	TRBJ2-7	NA	CASSARASQPYEQYF	TGTGCCAGCAGCGCGCGGGCTAGTCAGCCCTACGAGCAGTACTTC